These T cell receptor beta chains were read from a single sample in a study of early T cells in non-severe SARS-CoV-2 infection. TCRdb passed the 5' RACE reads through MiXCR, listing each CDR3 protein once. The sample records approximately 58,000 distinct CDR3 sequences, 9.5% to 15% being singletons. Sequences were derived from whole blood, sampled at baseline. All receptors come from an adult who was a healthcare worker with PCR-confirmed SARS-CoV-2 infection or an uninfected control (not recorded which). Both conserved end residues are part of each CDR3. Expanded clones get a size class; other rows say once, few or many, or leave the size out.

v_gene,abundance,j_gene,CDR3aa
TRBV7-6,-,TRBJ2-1,CASSAGTSGANEQFF
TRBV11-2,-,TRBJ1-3,CASSPSATSSSGNTIYF
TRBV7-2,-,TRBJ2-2,CASSRGQLFTGELFF
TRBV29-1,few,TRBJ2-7,CSVPGASSYEQYF
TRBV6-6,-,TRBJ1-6,CASNPGQGARGSGSPLHF
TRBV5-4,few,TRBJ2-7,CASSLAATGGKIDEQYF
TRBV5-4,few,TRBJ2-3,CASSFLLAGGRLDTQYF
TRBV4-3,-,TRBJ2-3,CASSQDPRPSTDTQNF
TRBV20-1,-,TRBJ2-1,CSATPLGNEQFF
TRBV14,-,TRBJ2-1,CASSQIGRQGNEQFF
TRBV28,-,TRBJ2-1,CASSLGTAREQFF
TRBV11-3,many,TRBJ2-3,CASSFGTGGDTQYF
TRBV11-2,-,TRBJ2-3,CASSLSRSTDTQYF
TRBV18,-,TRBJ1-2,CASSPSSGGDGYTF
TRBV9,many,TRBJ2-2,CASSVDRGRGTGELFF
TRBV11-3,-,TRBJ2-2,CASRQRLALNTGELFF
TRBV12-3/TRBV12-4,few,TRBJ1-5,CASSYTYVQPQHF